One and the same sample provided the 6 T cell receptor beta chains below, sequenced in a study of cytomegalovirus exposure and HLA in healthy donors. Only in-frame clones appear in the TCRdb table, and some are missing; sequencing was by immunoSEQ multiplex PCR. The table lists 150,000 to 180,000 clones, around nine tenths of them singletons. Sample: PBMCs. The source of these receptors is a man between 18 and 29 years old in good health and CMV-seropositive.

The chain uses TRBV2 and TRBJ1-1; 7 bases map to TRBD1. The junction had 6 bases not matched to a gene; V was cut back by 4 bases and J by 7 bases. The CDR3 has 13 residues. Germline V gene sequence: CDR1 SNHLY, CDR2 FYNNEI. In DNA, the CDR3 is TGTGCCAGCAGTGGACAGGGTTTGGGTGAAGCTTTCTTT. Residues: CASSGQGLGEAFF.

V is TRBV11-2 and J is TRBJ2-7; possible D gene TRBD1, 6 bases. The CDR3 contains 14 residues. From germline, CDR1 is SGHAT and CDR2 FQNNGV. The V end lost 5 bases, the J end lost 5 bases, and 16 bases lay between the germline ends. CDR3 loop: CASSTSPAGDEQYF. The CDR3 DNA reads as TGTGCCAGCAGCACCAGCCCCGCAGGGGACGAGCAGTACTTC.

The chain combines TRBV18 with TRBJ1-1; 7 bases agree with TRBD1. Germline CDR1 reads KGHSH; CDR2 reads LQKENI. V dropped 4 bases and J dropped 0; count of bases not matched to a gene: 11. The CDR3 spans 17 residues. CDR3 in amino acids: CASSQQTGTEMNTEAFF. CDR3 bases: TGTGCCAGCTCACAGCAGACAGGGACTGAAATGAACACTGAAGCTTTCTTT.

The rearrangement joins TRBV11-1 to TRBJ2-1, with 10 bases aligning to TRBD2. In germline, CDR1 is SGHAT, CDR2 FQDESV (reference sequence). The CDR3 consists of 15 residues. J lost 10 bases, V lost 2 bases, and 8 bases had no gene match. The DNA of the CDR3 is TGTGCCAGCAGCTTATCCCAATCACTAGCGGGAGAGCAGTTCTTC. The encoded protein is CASSLSQSLAGEQFF.

The V and J genes are TRBV18 and TRBJ2-3; 9 bases align to TRBD2. V was clipped by 3 bases and J by 2 bases; unmatched bases: 12. The CDR3 totals 18 residues. CDR1 is KGHSH and CDR2 is LQKENI in the germline V gene. The DNA of the CDR3 is TGTGCCAGCTCACCTCTAGCGGGGCCCCCTACTATCACAGATACGCAGTATTTT. This sequence encodes CASSPLAGPPTITDTQYF.

This clone appeared a few times. This chain uses TRBV4-1 with TRBJ1-5; possibly TRBD1 for D (5 bases). The CDR3 totals 16 residues. From germline, CDR1 is MGHRA and CDR2 YSYEKL. V lost 0 bases and J 3 bases, leaving 12 bases between the germline ends. The CDR3 nucleotides read TGCGCCAGCAGCCAAGATCACGGCAGGGCCAATCAGCCCCAGCATTTT. Amino acids: CASSQDHGRANQPQHF.